This passage covers 13 T cell receptor beta chains from one sample sequenced in a study of vaccination and CD4 T cells after COVID-19. Their antigens remain unidentified. Sequenced with the Oncomine TCR Beta short-read assay was DNA taken from cultured CD4+ T cells. TCRdb re-called the PCR reads with MiXCR, one entry per CDR3 protein. There are more than 9,000 distinct CDR3 sequences in the sample; around 60% occur only once, and 30% to 35% lies in the top ten. Treatment specified: roughly 10-day PBMC culture with coronavirus spike peptide pools or control peptides (ViraFEST assay). The specimen sequenced was CD4+ T cells from blood, cultured in vitro. The receptor set was obtained from a human donor who had recovered from COVID-19.

The chain carries TRBV19 and TRBJ1-2, with D hard to call. Trimming pared 7 bases from V and 4 bases from J, leaving 10 bases between. CDR1 and CDR2 from the germline V gene are LNHDA and SQIVND (reference sequence). The CDR3 runs to 12 residues. The CDR3 here is CASTTGSYGYTF. The CDR3 DNA reads as TGTGCCAGTACCACCGGGTCCTATGGCTACACCTTC.

This chain connects TRBV28 to TRBJ2-3, with 9 bases identical to TRBD2. Losses at the gene ends were 0 bases for V and 2 bases for J; bases not matched to a gene: 3. The length of the CDR3 is 16 residues. Germline V gives CDR1 MDHEN, CDR2 SYDVKM. The CDR3 bases are TGTGCCAGCAGTTTATGGCTAGCGGGGTCCACAGATACGCAGTATTTT. Translation: CASSLWLAGSTDTQYF.

The V gene is TRBV11-3, the J gene TRBJ2-5; 10 nucleotides line up with TRBD1. The trim removed 1 base at V and 3 bases at J, leaving 2 bases unmatched. Per germline, CDR1 SGHNT and CDR2 YENEEA. CDR3 length equals 15 residues. The CDR3: CASSLGGTGEETQYF. CDR3 nucleotides: TGTGCCAGCAGCTTAGGAGGGACAGGGGAAGAGACCCAGTACTTC.

The chain uses TRBV28 and TRBJ2-3; 10 bases fit TRBD1. This CDR3 comprises 14 residues. Germline loops: CDR1 MDHEN, CDR2 SYDVKM. The J segment lost 3 bases and the V segment lost 8 bases, leaving 5 bases of the junction unmatched. The CDR3 nucleotides read TGTGCCAGCCTTGACAGGGGGCTAACAGATACGCAGTATTTT. Protein product: CASLDRGLTDTQYF.

The chain has TRBV6-1 and TRBJ1-2, with 8 positions matching TRBD1. CDR3 size: 17 residues. Trimming took 2 bases from V and 8 from J; bases not matched to a gene: 16. CDR1 and CDR2 from the germline V gene are MNHNS and SASEGT. CDR3 in amino acids: CASSERIVAGGKGGYTF. In nucleotides, the CDR3 is TGTGCCAGCAGTGAAAGAATCGTTGCAGGGGGCAAGGGAGGCTACACCTTC.

The rearrangement uses TRBV15 and TRBJ1-5; D is unclear. The CDR3 loop spans 14 amino acids. V was pared by 0 bases and J by 7 bases, with 10 bases between. Per germline, CDR1 LNHNV and CDR2 YYDKDF (reference sequence). CDR3 amino acids: CATSRDRLGQPQHF. The CDR3 DNA follows: TGTGCCACCAGCAGAGACAGGTTAGGGCAGCCCCAGCATTTT.

The chain joins TRBV30 to TRBJ1-2; D is perhaps TRBD1 (5 bases). The CDR3 sequence is 13 residues long. Germline lookup yields CDR1 GTSNPN and CDR2 SVGIG (reference sequence). Trimming left V 3 bases short and J 6 bases short, with 14 bases between. Written as DNA, the CDR3 is TGTGCCTGGAGGGGGCAGGGATTCGATGGCTACACCTTC. Its protein product is CAWRGQGFDGYTF.

Here the CDR3 DNA reads TGTGCCTGGAGTCGGCAGAGTGGTGAAGCTTTCTTT. As protein: CAWSRQSGEAFF. The V gene is TRBV30, the J gene TRBJ1-1; D call uncertain. This CDR3 comprises 12 residues. Germline V lookup: CDR1 GTSNPN, CDR2 SVGIG (reference sequence). V lost 2 bases to trimming and J lost 7 bases, with 11 bases between them. The full variable domain, its missing parts supplied by reference TRBV30 and TRBJ1-1, is SQTIHQWPATLVQPVGSPLSLECTVEGTSNPNLYWYRQAAGRGLQLLFYSVGIGQISSEVPQNLSASRPQDRQFILSSKKLLLSDSGFYLCAWSRQSGEAFFGQGTRLTVV.

This clonotype has just one count. This rearrangement joins TRBV12-3 or TRBV12-4 to TRBJ1-1; D is unresolved. With 0 bases removed from V and 6 bases from J, the gap between germline ends came to 8 bases. The CDR3 runs to 13 residues. This CDR3 reads CASSLARGAEAFF. As DNA, the CDR3 is TGTGCCAGCAGTTTAGCGCGGGGTGCTGAAGCTTTCTTT.

V gene TRBV9 combines with J gene TRBJ1-1, with 9 bases matching TRBD1. Germline V CDR1 and CDR2: SGDLS, YYNGEE. Trimming cost V 3 bases and J 1 base; bases outside gene matches: 10. This CDR3 has 17 amino acids. The CDR3 protein is CASSEGQGGFGNTEAFF. CDR3 coding DNA: TGTGCCAGCAGCGAGGGACAGGGAGGGTTTGGGAACACTGAAGCTTTCTTT.

CDR3 loop: CASSEWYGGSTDTQYF. As DNA, the CDR3 is TGTGCCAGCAGTGAATGGTACGGAGGGAGCACAGATACGCAGTATTTT. The chain has TRBV2 and TRBJ2-3, with a possible D match to TRBD2 (6 bases). Germline CDR1 is SNHLY and CDR2 is FYNNEI. The V gene lost 2 bases and the J gene lost 0 bases, with 12 bases spanning the gap. The CDR3 sequence is 16 residues long.

The J gene is TRBJ1-5, the V gene TRBV7-2; D may be TRBD1 (5 bases). The ends were cut back, 3 bases at V and 3 bases at J, with 9 bases in the middle. The CDR3 sequence is 14 residues long. Germline values: CDR1 SGHTA, CDR2 FQGNSA. The CDR3 reads CASSFSQDNQPQHF. CDR3 bases: TGTGCCAGCAGCTTTTCACAGGACAATCAGCCCCAGCATTTT.

This clonotype ranks as medium-sized. This sequence joins TRBV2 and TRBJ2-7, with D uncertain. CDR1 is SNHLY and CDR2 is FYNNEI in the germline V gene. This CDR3 is built from 14 residues. Trimming left V 4 bases short and J 1 base short, with 11 bases between. CDR3: CASSGRRSSYEQYF. In DNA form, the CDR3 reads TGTGCCAGCAGTGGTAGGAGAAGTTCCTACGAGCAGTACTTC.